Ten or more counts support the clone carrying this T cell receptor (beta chain). The antigen is undetermined. Sample time point: persistent/refractory GD, antithyroid drugs over 5 years with positive TRAb. Isolated PBMC RNA provided the starting material for the TCR library. Investigators report Graves' disease was diagnosed under American Thyroid Association guidelines. For TCR beta, libraries came from iRepertoire HTBI primers and Arm-PCR of CDR3 regions. TCRdb re-called the multiplex PCR reads with MiXCR, one entry per CDR3 protein. The sample holds around 340,000 distinct CDR3 sequences; around a fifth are singletons and the top ten take less than 35%. The data belong to a study of regulatory T cells in long-lasting Graves disease. The CDR3 spans 16 residues. Trimming took 1 base from V and 1 from J, leaving 13 bases between them. Study outcomes and limitations: The study examined only peripheral blood, not thyroid tissue. Possibly, accuracy suffered from the small sample size. Persistent cases favored TRBV28, TRBJ1-2 and TRBJ2-5.

The V and J genes are TRBV12-3 or TRBV12-4 and TRBJ1-1, with D possibly TRBD1 on 5 matching bases. The starting material was peripheral blood mononuclear cells (PBMCs), obtained when the disease was refractory, from a patient treated with antithyroid drugs. This sequence originates from a female donor with Graves disease. CDR3: CASSLGGRGPNTEAFF. In nucleotides, the CDR3 is TGTGCCAGCAGTTTAGGAGGGAGGGGACCGAACACTGAAGCTTTCTTT.